This TCR beta chain was sequenced during a study of cytomegalovirus exposure and HLA in healthy donors. Germline V gene data show CDR1 as LGHNA and CDR2 as YSLEER. The CDR3 totals 13 residues. V lost 10 bases and J lost 0, with 9 bases in between. The PCR made use of 60 Vbeta and 13 Jbeta primers. This table comes from immunoSEQ multiplex PCR, and its TCRdb copy is limited to in-frame clones, with some not included. This repertoire shows around 84,000 clones, less than 80% found once; its top ten account for over 10%. The chain uses TRBV4-3 and TRBJ2-2; maybe TRBD1 (5 bases). Sample: PBMCs. The TCR was taken from a human donor in good health. The CDR3 reads CATGQTNTGELFF. DNA for the CDR3: TGCGCCACCGGACAAACGAACACCGGGGAGCTGTTTTTT.